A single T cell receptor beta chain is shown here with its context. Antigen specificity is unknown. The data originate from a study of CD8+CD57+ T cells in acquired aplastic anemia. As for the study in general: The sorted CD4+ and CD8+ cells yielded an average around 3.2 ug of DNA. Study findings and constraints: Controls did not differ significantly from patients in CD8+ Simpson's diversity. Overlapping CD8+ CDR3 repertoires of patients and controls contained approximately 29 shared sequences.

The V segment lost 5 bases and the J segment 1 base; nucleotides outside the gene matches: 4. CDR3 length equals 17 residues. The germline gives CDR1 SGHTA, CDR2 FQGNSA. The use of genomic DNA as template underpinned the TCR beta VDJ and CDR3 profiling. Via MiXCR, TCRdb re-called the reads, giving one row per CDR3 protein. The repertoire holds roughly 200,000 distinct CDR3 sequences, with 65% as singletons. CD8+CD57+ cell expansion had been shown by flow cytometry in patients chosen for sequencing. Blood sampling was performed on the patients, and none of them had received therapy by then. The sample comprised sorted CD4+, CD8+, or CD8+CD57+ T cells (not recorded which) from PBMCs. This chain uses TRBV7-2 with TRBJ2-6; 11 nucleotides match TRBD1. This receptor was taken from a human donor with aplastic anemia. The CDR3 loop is CASSGTGGNSGANVLTF. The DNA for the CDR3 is TGTGCCAGCAGCGGGACAGGGGGGAATTCTGGGGCCAACGTCCTGACTTTC.